The present entry profiles one TCR beta chain with its context. No antigen is known for it. PCR amplification relied on 60 Vbeta primers (plus 13 Jbeta primers). Libraries were prepared by immunoSEQ multiplex PCR; TCRdb keeps only in-frame clonotypes and omits some of them. Of about 150,000 clones in the sample, 74% were seen once. In germline, CDR1 is MDHEN, CDR2 SYDVKM. The CDR3 length is 14 residues. The V and J ends lost 7 bases and 3 bases, in that order; junction bases with no gene match: 9. The data were obtained in a study of cytomegalovirus exposure and HLA in healthy donors. Study-level results: In a later analysis, the majority of CMV-associated beta chains seemingly showed HLA restriction. DRB1 had the most TCR associations and HLA-C the fewest, a later analysis found, with rates varying by HLA locus. Sequencing likely produced, as an artifact, a cluster of highly shared sequence variants.

The chain carries TRBV28 and TRBJ2-7; 7 bases match TRBD1. The sequencing input was PBMCs. The sequence derives from a man under 40 in good health and CMV-seronegative. The CDR3, as DNA: TGTGCCAGCAACCCCGATACAGGGGTCTACGAGCAGTACTTC. Protein: CASNPDTGVYEQYF.